The 14 T cell receptor beta chains presented below share a single source sample, sequenced in a study of CD8+ T cells in alopecia areata. The authors extracted RNA and reverse transcribed it into cDNA as the sequencing template. The method was immunoSEQ multiplex PCR; TCRdb's version includes in-frame clones alone and lacks a portion of them. The sample includes 150,000 or so clones, more than 75% of them seen just once. This material consisted of CD8+ T cells sorted from blood, taken at week 0. Receptors were obtained from a human donor with alopecia areata.

This clone was seen only once. This chain links TRBV30 with TRBJ1-3, with unresolved D. Germline V gene lookup returns CDR1 GTSNPN and CDR2 SVGIG (reference sequence). This CDR3 has 14 amino acids. V lost 5 bases to trimming and J lost 0 bases, with 11 bases between them. In DNA form, the CDR3 reads TGTGCCTGGGCCGAGGCGGTCTCTGGAAACACCATATATTTT. Its protein product is CAWAEAVSGNTIYF.

The V and J genes are TRBV5-1 and TRBJ1-5; TRBD1 aligns across 11 bases. The J segment lost 7 bases and the V segment lost 1 base, leaving 4 bases of the junction unmatched. The V gene's germline CDR1 is SGHRS and CDR2 YFSETQ. CDR3 length equals 15 residues. The CDR3 spells CASSLRGQGGQPQHF. The CDR3 DNA follows: TGCGCCAGCAGCTTGAGGGGACAGGGGGGACAGCCCCAGCATTTT.

The chain has TRBV28 and TRBJ2-1; D remains unclear. The length of the CDR3 is 12 residues. The germline V gene encodes CDR1 MDHEN and CDR2 SYDVKM. Trimming took 3 bases from V and 7 from J, leaving 7 bases between them. CDR3: CASSFRLNEQFF. Written as DNA, the CDR3 is TGTGCCAGCAGTTTTAGGCTGAATGAGCAGTTCTTC. Combining the CDR3 with reference TRBV28 and TRBJ2-1 gives the whole variable domain DVKVTQSSRYLVKRTGEKVFLECVQDMDHENMFWYRQDPGLGLRLIYFSYDVKMKEKGDIPEGYSVSREKKERFSLILESASTNQTSMYLCASSFRLNEQFFGPGTRLTVL.

V and J are TRBV9 and TRBJ2-5, with 9 positions matching TRBD2. V dropped 3 bases and J dropped 6; count of bases not matched to a gene: 12. In germline, CDR1 is SGDLS, CDR2 YYNGEE. The length of the CDR3 is 16 residues. The chain's CDR3 is CASSGSGGDPSKTQYF. The CDR3 DNA reads as TGTGCCAGCAGCGGTAGCGGGGGAGATCCCTCCAAGACCCAGTACTTC.

V is TRBV9 and J is TRBJ2-1, with 7 bases aligning to TRBD1. V trimming: 4 bases; J trimming: 0 bases; junction bases outside the gene matches: 16. Germline V lookup: CDR1 SGDLS, CDR2 YYNGEE. CDR3 length: 19 residues. CDR3 loop: CASSTLGQREVNSYNEQFF. CDR3 bases: TGTGCCAGCAGCACCCTGGGACAGCGCGAAGTGAACTCCTACAATGAGCAGTTCTTC.

The rearrangement joins TRBV6-4 to TRBJ2-3; no firm D call. CDR1 MRHNA and CDR2 SNTAGT come from the germline V gene. The ends were cut back, 2 bases at V and 1 base at J, with 4 bases in the middle. This CDR3 is built from 13 residues. CDR3 DNA: TGTGCCAGCAGTGACGGGGGCACAGATACGCAGTATTTT. Encoded protein: CASSDGGTDTQYF.

CDR3 protein: CASSQAGQGVYNEQFF. As DNA, the CDR3 is TGTGCCAGCAGCCAAGCTGGACAGGGGGTATACAATGAGCAGTTCTTC. The chain is built from TRBV14 and TRBJ2-1; 10 bases match TRBD1. The CDR3 length is 16 residues. Germline trimming cut 1 base from V and 4 bases from J; bases unmatched to any gene: 4. Germline V lookup: CDR1 SGHDN, CDR2 FVKESK.

The rearrangement joins TRBV25-1 to TRBJ1-5, with D possibly being TRBD1 (5 bases). The V gene lost 8 bases and the J gene lost 0 bases, with 14 bases spanning the gap. CDR1 is MGHDK, CDR2 SYGVNS, per germline. The CDR3 extends over 15 amino acids. The chain's CDR3 is CASQIRDPSNQPQHF. The CDR3 nucleotides are TGTGCCAGCCAGATTCGGGACCCTAGCAATCAGCCCCAGCATTTT. The full variable domain, in which reference TRBV25-1 and TRBJ1-5 provide the parts outside the CDR3, is EADIYQTPRYLVIGTGKKITLECSQTMGHDKMYWYQQDPGMELHLIHYSYGVNSTEKGDLSSESTVSRIRTEHFPLTLESARPSHTSQYLCASQIRDPSNQPQHFGDGTRLSIL.

V and J are TRBV4-2 and TRBJ2-1; 10 bases line up with TRBD2. The CDR3 has 18 residues. With 0 bases clipped from V and 5 bases from J, the junction kept 10 bases outside the gene matches. The V gene's germline CDR1 is LGHNA and CDR2 YNFKEQ. The CDR3: CASSQEIAGGPNHNEQFF. DNA of the CDR3: TGTGCCAGCAGCCAAGAAATAGCGGGAGGCCCGAATCACAATGAGCAGTTCTTC.

The gene calls are TRBV9 and TRBJ1-1; D unclear. Between the trimmed V and J ends, which lost 4 bases and 0 bases, there was a span of 7 bases. CDR1 and CDR2 (germline): SGDLS, YYNGEE. The CDR3 loop spans 13 amino acids. The CDR3 DNA reads as TGTGCCAGCAGCCCCGGACTGAACACTGAAGCTTTCTTT. Its translation is CASSPGLNTEAFF.

The rearrangement links TRBV15 to TRBJ2-7; perhaps TRBD1 as D (6 bases). Germline CDR1 reads LNHNV; CDR2 reads YYDKDF (reference sequence). The germline V and J ends were trimmed by 5 bases and 0 bases, with 14 bases remaining between them. CDR3 length: 15 residues. The CDR3 here is CATSQDRSSSYEQYF. The CDR3 nucleotides are TGTGCCACCAGCCAGGACAGATCGAGCTCCTACGAGCAGTACTTC. The full variable domain, in which reference TRBV15 and TRBJ2-7 provide the parts outside the CDR3, is DAMVIQNPRYQVTQFGKPVTLSCSQTLNHNVMYWYQQKSSQAPKLLFHYYDKDFNNEADTPDNFQSRRPNTSFCFLDIRSPGLGDTAMYLCATSQDRSSSYEQYFGPGTRLTVT.

The V call is TRBV18, the J call TRBJ2-5, with 12 bases lining up with TRBD2. Unmatched junction bases numbered 15, after V lost 4 bases and J lost 0 bases. The CDR3 runs to 20 residues. The germline gives CDR1 KGHSH, CDR2 LQKENI. DNA for the CDR3: TGTGCCAGCTCACTGGCCGGGACTAGCGGGCCTGAGACGTACCAAGAGACCCAGTACTTC. It is translated as CASSLAGTSGPETYQETQYF.

The V and J genes are TRBV7-9 and TRBJ2-7, with D perhaps TRBD1 (5 bases). Germline CDR1 and CDR2: SEHNR and FQNEAQ (reference sequence). The CDR3 totals 13 residues. The ends were cut back, 1 base at V and 4 bases at J, with 8 bases in the middle. The CDR3, as DNA: TGTGCCAGCAGCTTAGGGGGCGGATACGAGCAGTACTTC. Protein sequence: CASSLGGGYEQYF.

This clone was counted only a few times. CDR3 coding DNA: TGCAGCGTTGAAGAGTTGGGACAGGGGTCGGGGGAGCAGTACTTC. Its protein is CSVEELGQGSGEQYF. The chain links TRBV29-1 to TRBJ2-7; 10 bases map to TRBD1. The J segment lost 7 bases and the V segment lost 0 bases, leaving 9 bases of the junction unmatched. Per germline, CDR1 SQVTM and CDR2 ANQGSEA. There are 15 residues in the CDR3.